The 10 T cell receptor beta chains in this list originate from one sample, sequenced in a study of blood T cell repertoires in COVID-19. Assay used: immunoSEQ multiplex PCR; TCRdb lists only in-frame clones, some missing. The sample lists about 170,000 clones; roughly 85% were seen once. Sequencing was done on a sample of PBMCs or T cells enriched from blood (not recorded which). All receptors derive from a woman aged 70-85 years in a cohort exposed to, infected with or recovered from COVID-19 (not recorded which).

CDR3 amino acids: CASSLPGNTGELFF. The CDR3 nucleotides are TGTGCCAGCAGCTTGCCAGGGAACACCGGGGAGCTGTTTTTT. J is TRBJ2-2 and V is TRBV5-4; no reliable D call. Germline values: CDR1 SGHNT, CDR2 YYREEE (reference sequence). Trimming cost V 1 base and J 1 base, with 5 bases left between them. CDR3 length equals 14 residues.

The J gene is TRBJ2-7, the V gene TRBV28; 7 nucleotides match TRBD2. This CDR3 contains 13 residues. CDR1 is MDHEN and CDR2 is SYDVKM in the germline V gene. V shed 5 bases, J shed 3 bases, and the junction held 4 bases outside the gene matches. DNA for the CDR3: TGTGCCAGCAGTCGGGACTATAACTACGAGCAGTACTTC. Its protein product is CASSRDYNYEQYF.

The J gene is TRBJ2-1, the V gene TRBV2; TRBD2 might be the D (5 bases). The CDR3 is made up of 12 amino acids. Trimming stripped 4 bases from V and 7 bases from J, with 8 bases between. CDR1 and CDR2 (germline): SNHLY, FYNNEI. This CDR3 reads CASSASLNEQFF. CDR3 in DNA: TGTGCCAGCAGTGCTAGCTTAAATGAGCAGTTCTTC.

The CDR3 reads CASSPPGTAISGANVLTF. The CDR3 DNA follows: TGTGCCAGCTCACCACCTGGGACAGCTATCTCTGGGGCCAACGTCCTGACTTTC. The rearrangement links TRBV18 to TRBJ2-6, with TRBD1 matching 7 bases. Germline CDR1 is KGHSH and CDR2 is LQKENI. V trimming: 0 bases; J trimming: 0 bases; junction bases outside the gene matches: 5. CDR3 size: 18 residues.

CDR3 region: CASSLSRQSNQPQHF. In DNA form, the CDR3 reads TGTGCCAGCAGTTTATCCCGACAGAGCAATCAGCCCCAGCATTTT. The gene calls are TRBV27 and TRBJ1-5, with D maybe TRBD1 (5 bases). From germline, CDR1 is MNHEY and CDR2 SMNVEV (reference sequence). This CDR3 has 15 amino acids. The V end was cut by 0 bases, the J end by 1 base, with 7 bases between.

This rearrangement joins TRBV28 to TRBJ2-7; TRBD1 matches at 7 bases. The germline V gene has CDR1 MDHEN and CDR2 SYDVKM. Trimming cost V 2 bases and J 2 bases; bases outside gene matches: 9. The CDR3 length is 16 residues. CDR3 nucleotides: TGTGCCAGCAGTTTACCCCCGGGACAGCCTACCTACGAGCAGTACTTC. Its translation is CASSLPPGQPTYEQYF.

The V call is TRBV5-1, the J call TRBJ2-3; 8 nucleotides align to TRBD2. This CDR3 is 15 amino acids long. Germline loops: CDR1 SGHRS, CDR2 YFSETQ. V trimming: 4 bases; J trimming: 6 bases; junction bases outside the gene matches: 10. The CDR3: CASSAGTRVADTQYF. In DNA form, the CDR3 reads TGCGCCAGCAGCGCTGGGACTAGGGTCGCCGATACGCAGTATTTT.

V and J are TRBV5-1 and TRBJ2-2; maybe TRBD1 (5 bases). Germline V CDR1 and CDR2: SGHRS, YFSETQ. The V end lost 4 bases, the J end lost 6 bases, and 10 bases lay between the germline ends. The CDR3 has 13 residues. The CDR3 is CASSPQQAGELFF. The DNA for the CDR3 is TGCGCCAGCAGCCCGCAACAGGCCGGGGAGCTGTTTTTT. Together with reference TRBV5-1 and TRBJ2-2, the CDR3 gives the full variable domain: KAGVTQTPRYLIKTRGQQVTLSCSPISGHRSVSWYQQTPGQGLQFLFEYFSETQRNKGNFPGRFSGRQFSNSRSEMNVSTLELGDSALYLCASSPQQAGELFFGEGSRLTVL.

This clone was detected only once. J is TRBJ2-1 and V is TRBV3-1 (or the pseudogene TRBV3-2); a possible D gene is TRBD2 (5 bases). In germline, CDR1 is LGHDT, CDR2 YNNKEL (reference sequence). Deletions cut 0 bases from V and 2 bases from J, with 8 bases between. The CDR3 is 15 amino acids. CDR3 nucleotide sequence: TGTGCCAGCAGCCAAGATACTAGACCCTACAATGAGCAGTTCTTC. Translated: CASSQDTRPYNEQFF.

The V and J genes are TRBV11-1 and TRBJ2-3; 11 bases align to TRBD1. CDR1 is SGHAT, CDR2 FQDESV, per germline (reference sequence). V gave up 4 bases and J gave up 2 bases; unmatched junction bases: 5. CDR3 length: 16 amino acids. The CDR3 bases are TGTGCCAGCAGCTCGGGACAGGGGGTATACACAGATACGCAGTATTTT. Translation: CASSSGQGVYTDTQYF.